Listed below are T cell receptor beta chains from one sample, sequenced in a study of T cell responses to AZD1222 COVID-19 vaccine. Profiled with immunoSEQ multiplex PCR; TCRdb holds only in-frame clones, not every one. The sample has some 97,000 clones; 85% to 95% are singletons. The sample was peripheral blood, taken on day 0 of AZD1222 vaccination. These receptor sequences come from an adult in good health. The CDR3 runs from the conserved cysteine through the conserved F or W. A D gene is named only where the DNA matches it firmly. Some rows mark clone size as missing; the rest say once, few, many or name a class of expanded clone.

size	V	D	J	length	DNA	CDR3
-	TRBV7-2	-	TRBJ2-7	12	TGTGCCAGCAGCCAAGGAGGGATCGAGCAGTACTTC	CASSQGGIEQYF
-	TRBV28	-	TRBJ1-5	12	TGTGCCAGCAGTTTTCGGGATCAGCCCCAGCATTTT	CASSFRDQPQHF
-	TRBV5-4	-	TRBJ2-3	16	TGTGCCAGCAGCTTTCCTACGGGGACACCAGGAGATACGCAGTATTTT	CASSFPTGTPGDTQYF
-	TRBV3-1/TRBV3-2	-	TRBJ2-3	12	TGTGCCAGCAGCCAAGAAAGAAGGACGCAGTATTTT	CASSQERRTQYF
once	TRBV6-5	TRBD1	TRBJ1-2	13	TGTGCCAGCAGTCGACAGGGGGCGGGTGGCTACACCTTC	CASSRQGAGGYTF
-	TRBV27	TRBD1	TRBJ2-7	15	TGTGCCAGCAGTAGACCCGGGACAGCCATTTACGAGCAGTACTTC	CASSRPGTAIYEQYF
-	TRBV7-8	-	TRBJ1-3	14	TGTGCCAGCAGCTTAGACGGCATTGGAAACACCATATATTTT	CASSLDGIGNTIYF
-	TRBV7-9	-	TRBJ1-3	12	TGTGCCAGCAGCTTGTCCGCAAACACCATATATTTT	CASSLSANTIYF
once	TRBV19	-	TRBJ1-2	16	TGTGCCAGTAGCACAATGCCGGGACAAGCCGAGTGGGGCTACACCTTC	CASSTMPGQAEWGYTF
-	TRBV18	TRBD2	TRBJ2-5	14	TGTGCCAGCTCCCCTACTAGCGTTCAAGAGACCCAGTACTTC	CASSPTSVQETQYF
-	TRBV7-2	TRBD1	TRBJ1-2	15	TGTGCCAGCAGCTCGGGGACAGTCGAAAACTATGGCTACACCTTC	CASSSGTVENYGYTF
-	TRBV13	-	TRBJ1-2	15	TGTGCCAGCAGCTTAGCGCGGAGTAAGATCTATGGCTACACCTTC	CASSLARSKIYGYTF
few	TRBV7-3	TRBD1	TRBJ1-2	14	TGTGCCAGCAGTTCGGGACAGCTTAACTATGGCTACACCTTC	CASSSGQLNYGYTF
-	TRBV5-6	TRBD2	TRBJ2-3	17	TGTGCCAGCAGCTTGCGGGTAGCGGGAGGGCCAAGAGATACGCAGTATTTT	CASSLRVAGGPRDTQYF
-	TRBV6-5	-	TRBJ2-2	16	TGTGCCAGCAGTTACGGGCTAGCGCCAGACACCGGGGAGCTGTTTTTT	CASSYGLAPDTGELFF
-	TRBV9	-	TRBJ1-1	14	TGTGCCAGCAGCGCAGGACACGTGAACACTGAAGCTTTCTTT	CASSAGHVNTEAFF
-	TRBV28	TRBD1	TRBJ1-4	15	TGTGCCAGCAGTCCTTTAGACAGGGTGGGGGAAAAACTGTTTTTT	CASSPLDRVGEKLFF
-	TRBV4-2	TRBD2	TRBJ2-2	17	TGTGCCAGCAGCCATGGGACTAGCGGGGGTAACACCGGGGAGCTGTTTTTT	CASSHGTSGGNTGELFF
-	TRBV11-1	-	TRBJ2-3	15	TGTGCCAGCAGCTTAGCTCTAAGTGGGGCAGATACGCAGTATTTT	CASSLALSGADTQYF
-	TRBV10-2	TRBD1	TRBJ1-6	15	TGCGCCAGCAGTGAGGAGGGGGCGCGGAATTCACCCCTCCACTTT	CASSEEGARNSPLHF
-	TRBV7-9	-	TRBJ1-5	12	TGTGCCAGCAGCACCGGGGATCAGCCCCAGCATTTT	CASSTGDQPQHF
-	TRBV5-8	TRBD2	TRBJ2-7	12	TGTGCCAGCAGCGGACTAGCCTACGAGCAGTACTTC	CASSGLAYEQYF
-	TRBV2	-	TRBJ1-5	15	TGTGCCAGCAGTGAATGGGGAGAGGGAAATCAGCCCCAGCATTTT	CASSEWGEGNQPQHF
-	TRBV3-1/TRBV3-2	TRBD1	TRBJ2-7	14	TGTGCCAGCAGCCCCCGGACAGGCTCCTACGAGCAGTACTTC	CASSPRTGSYEQYF
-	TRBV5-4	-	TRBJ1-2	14	TGTGCCAGCAGCTTGGACGGTACTAACTATGGCTACACCTTC	CASSLDGTNYGYTF
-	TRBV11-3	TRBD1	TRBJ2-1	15	TGTGCCAGCAGCTCCGGGACAGGGGGCTACAATGAGCAGTTCTTC	CASSSGTGGYNEQFF
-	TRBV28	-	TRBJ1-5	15	TGTGCCAGCAGTTACGCGGGGAGGAGCAATCAGCCCCAGCATTTT	CASSYAGRSNQPQHF
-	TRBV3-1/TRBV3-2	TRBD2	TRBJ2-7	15	TGTGCCAGCAGCCCCATAGCGGGAATTACCTACGAGCAGTACTTC	CASSPIAGITYEQYF
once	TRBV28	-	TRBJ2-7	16	TGTGCCAGCAGTTTTCGGGTAAACAGGGAGGGCTACGAGCAGTACTTC	CASSFRVNREGYEQYF
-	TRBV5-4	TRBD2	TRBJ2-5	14	TGTGCCAGCAGCTCCCCGGGAGCTAGCGGGACCCAGTACTTC	CASSSPGASGTQYF
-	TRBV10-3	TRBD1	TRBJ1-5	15	TGTGCCATCAGCCCCGGGACAGGGGGCAATCAGCCCCAGCATTTT	CAISPGTGGNQPQHF
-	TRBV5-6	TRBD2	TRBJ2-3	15	TGTGCCAGCAGCTTTATTGCGGGAGGTGCAGATACGCAGTATTTT	CASSFIAGGADTQYF
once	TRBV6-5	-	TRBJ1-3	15	TGTGCCAGCAGTTACGACGAGGACTCTGGAAACACCATATATTTT	CASSYDEDSGNTIYF
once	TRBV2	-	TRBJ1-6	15	TGTGCCAGCATGGCAGGGGAGTTTCTAAGTTCACCCCTCCACTTT	CASMAGEFLSSPLHF
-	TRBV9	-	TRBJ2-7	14	TGTGCCAGCAGCCCAAGACTAGGAAACTACGAGCAGTACTTC	CASSPRLGNYEQYF
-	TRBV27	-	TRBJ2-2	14	TGTGCCAGTAGACAGGATGCGAACACCGGGGAGCTGTTTTTT	CASRQDANTGELFF
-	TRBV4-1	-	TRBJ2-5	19	TGCGCCAGCAGCCAAGATTGGGAGAGAAGCAACCCGGGAGAAGAGACCCAGTACTTC	CASSQDWERSNPGEETQYF
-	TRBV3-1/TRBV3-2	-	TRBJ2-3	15	TGTGCCAGCAGCCAAATCTACTCAGGGACAGATACGCAGTATTTT	CASSQIYSGTDTQYF
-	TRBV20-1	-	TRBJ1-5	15	TGCAGTGCTAGTCGGGCGGCCACCAGCAATCAGCCCCAGCATTTT	CSASRAATSNQPQHF
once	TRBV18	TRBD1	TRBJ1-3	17	TGTGCCAGCTCACCACCGGGACAGGGGTATTCTGGAAACACCATATATTTT	CASSPPGQGYSGNTIYF